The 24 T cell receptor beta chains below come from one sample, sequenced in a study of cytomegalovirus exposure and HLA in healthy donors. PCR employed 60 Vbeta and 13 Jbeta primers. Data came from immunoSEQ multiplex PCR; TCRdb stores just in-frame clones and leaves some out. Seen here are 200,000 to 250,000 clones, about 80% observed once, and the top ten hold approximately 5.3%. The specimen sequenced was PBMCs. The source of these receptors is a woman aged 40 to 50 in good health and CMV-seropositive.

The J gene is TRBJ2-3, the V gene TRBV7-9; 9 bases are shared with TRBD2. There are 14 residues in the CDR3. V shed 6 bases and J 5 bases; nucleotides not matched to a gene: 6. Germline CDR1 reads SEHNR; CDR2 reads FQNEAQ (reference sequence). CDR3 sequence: CASRYSGSGDTQYF. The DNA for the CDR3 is TGTGCCAGCAGATATAGCGGGAGTGGAGATACGCAGTATTTT.

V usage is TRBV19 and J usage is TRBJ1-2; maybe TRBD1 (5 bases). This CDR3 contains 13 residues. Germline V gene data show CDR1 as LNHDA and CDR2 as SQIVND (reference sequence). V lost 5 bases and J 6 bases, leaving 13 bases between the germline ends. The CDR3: CASSLRQGNGYTF. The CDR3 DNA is TGTGCCAGTAGTCTCCGGCAGGGCAATGGCTACACCTTC.

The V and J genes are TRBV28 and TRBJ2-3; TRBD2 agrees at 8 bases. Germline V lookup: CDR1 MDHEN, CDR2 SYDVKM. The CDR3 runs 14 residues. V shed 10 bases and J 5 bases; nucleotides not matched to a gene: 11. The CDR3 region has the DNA TGTGCCACTCGGGGGGGCCAGGAGGTAGATACGCAGTATTTT. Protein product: CATRGGQEVDTQYF.

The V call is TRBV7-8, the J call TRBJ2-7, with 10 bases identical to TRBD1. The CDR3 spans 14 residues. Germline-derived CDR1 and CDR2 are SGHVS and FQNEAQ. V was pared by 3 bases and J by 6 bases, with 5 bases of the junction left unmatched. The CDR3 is CASSLGGQGFEQYF. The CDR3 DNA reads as TGTGCCAGCAGCTTGGGGGGACAGGGGTTCGAGCAGTACTTC.

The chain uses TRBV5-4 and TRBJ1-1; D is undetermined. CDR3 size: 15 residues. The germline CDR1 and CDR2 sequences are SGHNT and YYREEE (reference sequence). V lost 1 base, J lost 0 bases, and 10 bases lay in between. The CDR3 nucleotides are TGTGCCAGCAGCTTGAAGAGGGAGTTGAACACTGAAGCTTTCTTT. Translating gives CASSLKRELNTEAFF.

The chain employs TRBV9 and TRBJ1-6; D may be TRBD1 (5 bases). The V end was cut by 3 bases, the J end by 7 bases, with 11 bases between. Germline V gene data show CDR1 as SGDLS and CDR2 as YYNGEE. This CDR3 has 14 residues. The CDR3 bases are TGTGCCAGCAGCGGGGGACTGCCAAATTCACCCCTCCACTTT. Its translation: CASSGGLPNSPLHF.

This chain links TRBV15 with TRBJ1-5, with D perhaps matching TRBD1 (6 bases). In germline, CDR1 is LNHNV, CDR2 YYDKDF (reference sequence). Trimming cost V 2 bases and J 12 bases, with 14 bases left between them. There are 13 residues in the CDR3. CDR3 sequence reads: CATSRLRDTFQHF. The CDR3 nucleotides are TGTGCCACCAGCAGACTCCGGGACACCTTCCAGCATTTT.

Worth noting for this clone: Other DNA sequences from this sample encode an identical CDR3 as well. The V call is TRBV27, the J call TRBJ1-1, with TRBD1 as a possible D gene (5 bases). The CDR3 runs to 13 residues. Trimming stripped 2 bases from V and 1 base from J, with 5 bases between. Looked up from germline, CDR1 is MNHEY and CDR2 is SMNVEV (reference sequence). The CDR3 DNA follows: TGTGCCAGCAGTTTAACAGGGAACACTGAAGCTTTCTTT. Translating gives CASSLTGNTEAFF.

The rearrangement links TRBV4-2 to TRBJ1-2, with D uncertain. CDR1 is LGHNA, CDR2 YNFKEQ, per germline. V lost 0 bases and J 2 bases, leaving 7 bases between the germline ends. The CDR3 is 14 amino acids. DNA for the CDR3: TGTGCCAGCAGCCAAGAAGAAGAGAACTATGGCTACACCTTC. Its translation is CASSQEEENYGYTF.

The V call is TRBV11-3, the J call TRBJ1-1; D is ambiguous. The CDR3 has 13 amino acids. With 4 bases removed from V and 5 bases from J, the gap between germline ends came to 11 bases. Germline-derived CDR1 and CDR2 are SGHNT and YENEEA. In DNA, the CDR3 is TGTGCCAGCAGCTCGGACTTTGGGACTGAAGCTTTCTTT. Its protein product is CASSSDFGTEAFF.

The CDR3 loop reads CASSLYGEMNTEAFF. In DNA, the CDR3 is TGTGCCAGCAGCTTATATGGAGAGATGAACACTGAAGCTTTCTTT. The V call is TRBV11-3, the J call TRBJ1-1, with D unclear. The CDR3 consists of 15 residues. The germline V and J ends were trimmed by 2 bases and 0 bases, with 10 bases remaining between them. Germline lookup yields CDR1 SGHNT and CDR2 YENEEA.

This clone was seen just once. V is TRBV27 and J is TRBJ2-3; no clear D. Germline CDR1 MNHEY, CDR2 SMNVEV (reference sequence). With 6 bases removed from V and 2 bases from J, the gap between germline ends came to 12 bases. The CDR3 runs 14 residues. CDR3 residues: CASSQRLYTDTQYF. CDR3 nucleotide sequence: TGTGCCAGCAGCCAGAGGCTCTACACAGATACGCAGTATTTT.

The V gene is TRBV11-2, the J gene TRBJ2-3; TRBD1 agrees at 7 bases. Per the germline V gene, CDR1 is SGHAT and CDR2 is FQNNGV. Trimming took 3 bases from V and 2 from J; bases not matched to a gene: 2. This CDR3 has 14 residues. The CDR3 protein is CASSFGQDTDTQYF. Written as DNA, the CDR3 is TGTGCCAGCAGCTTTGGACAGGACACAGATACGCAGTATTTT.

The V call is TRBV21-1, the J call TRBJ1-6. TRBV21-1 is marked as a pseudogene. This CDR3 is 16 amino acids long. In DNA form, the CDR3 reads TGTGCCAGCAGCAAACAAAGTAGCTCCTATAATTCACCCCTCCACTTT. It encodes CASSKQSSSYNSPLHF.

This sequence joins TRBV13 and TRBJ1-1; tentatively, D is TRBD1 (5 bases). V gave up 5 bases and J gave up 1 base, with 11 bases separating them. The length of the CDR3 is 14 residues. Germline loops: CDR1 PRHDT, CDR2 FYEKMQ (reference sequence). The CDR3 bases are TGTGCCAGCAGCCTCCGACAGACGAACACTGAAGCTTTCTTT. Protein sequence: CASSLRQTNTEAFF.

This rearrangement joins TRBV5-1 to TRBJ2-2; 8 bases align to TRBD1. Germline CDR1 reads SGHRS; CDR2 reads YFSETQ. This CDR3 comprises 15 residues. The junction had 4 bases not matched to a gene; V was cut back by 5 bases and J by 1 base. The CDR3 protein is CASRTGTGNTGELFF. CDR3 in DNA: TGCGCCAGCAGGACCGGGACAGGGAACACCGGGGAGCTGTTTTTT.

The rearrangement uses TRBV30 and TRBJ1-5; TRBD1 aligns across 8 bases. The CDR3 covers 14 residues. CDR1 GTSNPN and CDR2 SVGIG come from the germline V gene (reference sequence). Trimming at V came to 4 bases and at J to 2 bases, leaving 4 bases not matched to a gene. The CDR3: CAWTAGGGNQPQHF. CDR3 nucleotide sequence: TGTGCCTGGACCGCAGGGGGCGGCAATCAGCCCCAGCATTTT.

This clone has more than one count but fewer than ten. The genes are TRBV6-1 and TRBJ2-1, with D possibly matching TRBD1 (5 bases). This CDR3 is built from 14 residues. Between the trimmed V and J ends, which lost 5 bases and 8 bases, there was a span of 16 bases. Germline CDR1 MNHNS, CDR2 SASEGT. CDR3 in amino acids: CASSPQGWWDEQFF. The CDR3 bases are TGTGCCAGCAGTCCGCAGGGCTGGTGGGATGAGCAGTTCTTC.

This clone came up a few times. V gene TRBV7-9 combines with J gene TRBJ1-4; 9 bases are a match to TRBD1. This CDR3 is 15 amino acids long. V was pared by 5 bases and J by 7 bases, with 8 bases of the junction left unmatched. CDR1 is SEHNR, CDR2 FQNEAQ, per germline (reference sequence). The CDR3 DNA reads TGTGCCAGCAGCCCCTGGGACAGGGAGATTGAAAAACTGTTTTTT. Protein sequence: CASSPWDREIEKLFF.

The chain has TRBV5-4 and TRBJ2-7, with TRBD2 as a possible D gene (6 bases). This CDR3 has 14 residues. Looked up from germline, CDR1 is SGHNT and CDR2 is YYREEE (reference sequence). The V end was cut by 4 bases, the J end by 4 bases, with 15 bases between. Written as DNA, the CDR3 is TGTGCCAGCAGCCTGGAAGGGACTTCTTACGAGCAGTACTTC. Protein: CASSLEGTSYEQYF.

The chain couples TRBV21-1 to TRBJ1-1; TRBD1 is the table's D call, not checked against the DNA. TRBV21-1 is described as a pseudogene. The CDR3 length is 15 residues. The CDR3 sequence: CASQGTDYKNTEAFF. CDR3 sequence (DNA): TGTGCCAGCCAGGGGACAGACTACAAGAACACTGAAGCTTTCTTT.

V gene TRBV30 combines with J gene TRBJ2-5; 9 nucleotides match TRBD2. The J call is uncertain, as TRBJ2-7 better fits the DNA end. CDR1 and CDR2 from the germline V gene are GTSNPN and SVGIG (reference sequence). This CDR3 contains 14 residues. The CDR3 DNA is TGTGCCTGGAGTGTATCAGCGGGAGGATACGAGCAGTACTTC. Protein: CAWSVSAGGYEQYF.

The CDR3 DNA follows: TGTGCCAGCAGTCTCGAACAGGGGAATGAGCAGTTCTTC. This codes for CASSLEQGNEQFF. The chain uses TRBV6-4 and TRBJ2-1; 7 positions agree with TRBD1. The length of the CDR3 is 13 residues. Germline assignment: CDR1 MRHNA and CDR2 SNTAGT. V lost 5 bases to trimming and J lost 7 bases; unmatched junction nucleotides: 5.

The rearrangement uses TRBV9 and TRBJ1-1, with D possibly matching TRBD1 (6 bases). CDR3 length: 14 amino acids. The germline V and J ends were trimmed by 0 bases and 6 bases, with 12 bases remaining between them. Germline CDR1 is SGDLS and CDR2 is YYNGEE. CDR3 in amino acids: CASSVAGGASEAFF. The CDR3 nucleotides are TGTGCCAGCAGCGTAGCGGGGGGCGCATCTGAAGCTTTCTTT.